Shown below are 29 T cell receptor beta chains from a single sample sequenced in a study of shared clonotypes between healthy human individuals. The method was immunoSEQ multiplex PCR; TCRdb's version includes in-frame clones alone and lacks a portion of them. The sample lists around 2.5 million clones; approximately 94% were seen once. Sequencing used naive CD4+ T cells from PBMCs. Subset meaning: CD45RA+ positively selected. These receptors originate from a man younger than 35 in good health. Some clones in this sample may be carry-over from other donors' samples.

CDR3 loop: CASSPRGRQFNEKLFF. Written as DNA, the CDR3 is TGTGCCAGCAGCCCCCGGGGACGACAGTTTAATGAAAAACTGTTTTTT. The chain joins TRBV9 to TRBJ1-4; the D gene is possibly TRBD1 (5 bases). The CDR3 length is 16 residues. V lost 4 bases to trimming and J lost 4 bases, with 17 bases between them. Germline V gene sequence: CDR1 SGDLS, CDR2 YYNGEE.

The rearrangement links TRBV2 to TRBJ2-7; TRBD1 is a possible D gene (6 bases). Deletions cut 4 bases from V and 0 bases from J, with 10 bases between. CDR3 length: 14 residues. Germline values: CDR1 SNHLY, CDR2 FYNNEI. Here the CDR3 DNA reads TGTGCCAGCAGTGTCGACAGGAGCTCCTACGAGCAGTACTTC. Translated: CASSVDRSSYEQYF.

The V gene is TRBV4-3, the J gene TRBJ2-7; TRBD1 agrees at 7 bases. CDR3 length: 14 amino acids. The junction had 11 bases not matched to a gene; V was cut back by 4 bases and J by 8 bases. Germline V CDR1 and CDR2: LGHNA, YSLEER. The CDR3 coding sequence is TGCGCCAGCAGCCTAACGGGGCCGGGACAGAAGCAGTACTTC. Translation: CASSLTGPGQKQYF.

This clone was detected once. The chain couples TRBV30 to TRBJ2-3; a possible D gene is TRBD1 (6 bases). Germline values: CDR1 GTSNPN, CDR2 SVGIG (reference sequence). The ends were cut back, 4 bases at V and 2 bases at J, with 13 bases in the middle. The CDR3 runs 14 residues. The CDR3 bases are TGTGCCTGGAACCTACAGGGACCCACAGATACGCAGTATTTT. This sequence encodes CAWNLQGPTDTQYF.

This clone was detected only a few times. J is TRBJ2-7 and V is TRBV7-9, with D unresolved. CDR1 is SEHNR and CDR2 is FQNEAQ in the germline V gene (reference sequence). This CDR3 is 11 amino acids long. V was trimmed by 5 bases and J by 5 bases, leaving 7 bases between them. In DNA form, the CDR3 reads TGTGCCAGCAGCCCCGTCGACGAGCAGTACTTC. Translated: CASSPVDEQYF.

Notes on this clone: This CDR3 is missing its conserved last phenylalanine or tryptophan, likely due to a read error. The limits of the CDR3 on the DNA are not certain, so only TCRdb's listed CDR3 is given. This sequence joins TRBV28 and TRBJ2-7; TRBD2 was called by the table and not checked on the DNA. Germline CDR1 reads MDHEN; CDR2 reads SYDVKM. Counting both end residues, the CDR3 totals 14 amino acids. This CDR3 reads CASSPPGLAGPAEL.

The chain joins TRBV7-9 to TRBJ2-2; 7 bases match TRBD1. In germline, CDR1 is SEHNR, CDR2 FQNEAQ (reference sequence). The CDR3 totals 14 residues. The trim removed 4 bases at V and 8 bases at J, leaving 7 bases unmatched. The DNA for the CDR3 is TGTGCCAGCAGCTGGGGACAGCTCTCTGGGGAGCTGTTTTTT. Protein: CASSWGQLSGELFF.

The V gene is TRBV6-1, the J gene TRBJ1-2, with 7 positions matching TRBD1. The CDR3 consists of 12 residues. V shed 4 bases, J shed 10 bases, and the junction held 6 bases outside the gene matches. Germline V gene lookup returns CDR1 MNHNS and CDR2 SASEGT. The CDR3 DNA follows: TGTGCCAGCAGTGTAGGGACAGTAGACTACACCTTC. Translation gives CASSVGTVDYTF.

Here the CDR3 reads CASSVALAGLDTQYF. The CDR3 DNA sequence: TGTGCCAGCAGCGTAGCCCTAGCGGGGTTAGATACGCAGTATTTT. The chain carries TRBV9 and TRBJ2-3; TRBD2 agrees at 9 bases. After removal of 0 bases from V and 5 bases from J, the junction contained 4 bases not matched to a gene. The CDR3 extends over 15 amino acids. Per the germline V gene, CDR1 is SGDLS and CDR2 is YYNGEE.

This clone was detected only once. The chain employs TRBV11-2 and TRBJ2-7; D uncertain. Germline-derived CDR1 and CDR2 are SGHAT and FQNNGV. This CDR3 is 11 amino acids long. Trimming removed 5 bases at V and 6 bases at J, with 8 bases between. CDR3 coding DNA: TGTGCCAGCAGCCCTTTGAGCGAGCAGTACTTC. Amino acid sequence: CASSPLSEQYF.

The chain has TRBV5-5 and TRBJ1-2; a weak D match, TRBD1 (5 bases). Germline V lookup: CDR1 SGHKS, CDR2 YYEKEE (reference sequence). The V end lost 1 base, the J end lost 3 bases, and 13 bases lay between the germline ends. The CDR3 length is 15 residues. In DNA, the CDR3 is TGTGCCAGCAGCTTGTCCTTAGGGGAGGACTATGGCTACACCTTC. Translated: CASSLSLGEDYGYTF.

The V and J genes are TRBV28 and TRBJ1-4; D gene unclear. CDR1 is MDHEN and CDR2 is SYDVKM in the germline V gene. Trimming shortened V by 6 bases and J by 13 bases, and 18 bases separated the two germline ends. This CDR3 has 13 residues. CDR3 region: CASRADRPIILFF. For the CDR3, the DNA is TGTGCCAGCAGAGCCGACCGTCCGATCATACTGTTTTTT.

The rearrangement uses TRBV28 and TRBJ2-7; TRBD2 agrees at 8 bases. CDR1 and CDR2 (germline): MDHEN, SYDVKM. Unmatched junction bases numbered 7, after V lost 6 bases and J lost 0 bases. The CDR3 has 15 residues. The CDR3 sequence is CASSQSAGGSYEQYF. Here the CDR3 DNA reads TGTGCCAGCAGCCAATCGGCGGGAGGCTCCTACGAGCAGTACTTC.

V is TRBV6-6 and J is TRBJ2-5, with TRBD2 as a possible D gene (6 bases). Between the trimmed V and J ends, which lost 7 bases and 4 bases, there was a span of 13 bases. Germline assignment: CDR1 MNHNY and CDR2 SVGAGI (reference sequence). This CDR3 contains 13 residues. The CDR3 DNA follows: TGTGCCAGCACCCAGGCGGGGTTAGAGACCCAGTACTTC. Translating gives CASTQAGLETQYF.

The chain carries TRBV4-1 and TRBJ2-2, with TRBD2 identical over 11 bases. The CDR3 has 20 residues. Germline assignment: CDR1 MGHRA and CDR2 YSYEKL. Trimming cost V 0 bases and J 1 base; bases outside gene matches: 10. CDR3 loop: CASSQERGTGTSGNTGELFF. In DNA form, the CDR3 reads TGCGCCAGCAGCCAAGAAAGAGGGACCGGGACTAGCGGGAACACCGGGGAGCTGTTTTTT.

The rearrangement uses TRBV14 and TRBJ1-2; D unresolved. V lost 0 bases, J lost 7 bases, and 15 bases lay in between. CDR3 size: 15 residues. Germline lookup yields CDR1 SGHDN and CDR2 FVKESK. The CDR3 bases are TGTGCCAGCAGCCAAGATCTGAGGACGCCCACTGGCTACACCTTC. This sequence encodes CASSQDLRTPTGYTF.

The chain has TRBV7-7 and TRBJ2-1; 7 bases agree with TRBD2. The ends lost 4 bases at V and 0 bases at J; junction bases unmatched: 9. CDR1 is SSHAT, CDR2 FNYEAQ, per germline (reference sequence). The CDR3 runs to 17 residues. The CDR3 nucleotides read TGTGCCAGCAGCTCCCAACTAGCGCTCAGCTCCTACAATGAGCAGTTCTTC. Residues: CASSSQLALSSYNEQFF.

For this clone: At the DNA level, this CDR3 is encoded by other sequences in the same sample as well. The rearrangement joins TRBV7-2 to TRBJ2-3; D is undetermined. The CDR3 totals 15 residues. V was shortened by 0 bases and J by 0 bases, with 7 bases between the two germline ends. The germline V gene encodes CDR1 SGHTA and CDR2 FQGNSA. In DNA, the CDR3 is TGTGCCAGCAGCTTAGCTGGCACGAGCACAGATACGCAGTATTTT. It specifies CASSLAGTSTDTQYF. The full variable domain, with the rest looked up from reference TRBV7-2 and TRBJ2-3, is GAGVSQSPSNKVTEKGKDVELRCDPISGHTALYWYRQSLGQGLEFLIYFQGNSAPDKSGLPSDRFSAERTGGSVSTLTIQRTQQEDSAVYLCASSLAGTSTDTQYFGPGTRLTVL.

For this clone: In the same sample, other DNA sequences code for this CDR3. The chain recombines TRBV19 with TRBJ1-5, with a tentative D call TRBD1 (5 bases). The CDR3 has 15 residues. CDR1 and CDR2 from the germline V gene are LNHDA and SQIVND (reference sequence). With 2 bases removed from V and 0 bases from J, the gap between germline ends came to 8 bases. The CDR3 sequence: CASSIQGYSNQPQHF. Here the CDR3 DNA reads TGTGCCAGTAGTATACAGGGATATAGCAATCAGCCCCAGCATTTT.

The chain recombines TRBV12-5 with TRBJ1-5; D unclear. Germline V gene sequence: CDR1 LGHNT, CDR2 FRNRAP. Trimming removed 2 bases at V and 1 base at J, with 9 bases between. The CDR3 loop spans 15 amino acids. The CDR3 DNA reads TGTGCTAGTGGTTTGCCCCCTCGGAGCAATCAGCCCCAGCATTTT. Amino acids: CASGLPPRSNQPQHF.

This sequence joins TRBV4-3 and TRBJ2-5; TRBD1 aligns across 9 bases. The end of the DNA fits TRBJ2-7 better, so the J call may be wrong. There are 15 residues in the CDR3. CDR1 is LGHNA and CDR2 is YSLEER in the germline V gene. The CDR3 region is CASSLGPGQGYEQYF. The CDR3 DNA reads as TGCGCCAGCAGCCTTGGGCCGGGACAGGGCTACGAGCAGTACTTC.

CDR3 region: CATTGGSDIQYF. CDR3 nucleotide sequence: TGTGCCACGACAGGGGGTTCGGACATTCAGTACTTC. The chain is built from TRBV6-5 and TRBJ2-4, with TRBD1 matching over 9 bases. CDR3 length: 12 residues. J gave up 8 bases and V 10 bases, and 6 bases lay outside the gene matches. Germline V gives CDR1 MNHEY, CDR2 SVGAGI.

The gene calls are TRBV5-1 and TRBJ2-7; TRBD1 matches 7 bases. The CDR3 sequence is 13 residues long. Germline CDR1 reads SGHRS; CDR2 reads YFSETQ. The ends lost 2 bases at V and 3 bases at J; junction bases unmatched: 2. The CDR3 coding sequence is TGCGCCAGCAGCTTCTCAGGGGGCTACGAGCAGTACTTC. Translation gives CASSFSGGYEQYF. The complete variable domain, with remaining parts taken from reference TRBV5-1 and TRBJ2-7, reads KAGVTQTPRYLIKTRGQQVTLSCSPISGHRSVSWYQQTPGQGLQFLFEYFSETQRNKGNFPGRFSGRQFSNSRSEMNVSTLELGDSALYLCASSFSGGYEQYFGPGTRLTVT.

V usage is TRBV10-3 and J usage is TRBJ2-1; 11 bases align to TRBD2. Germline CDR1 is ENHRY and CDR2 is SYGVKD. Trimming cost V 3 bases and J 3 bases; bases outside gene matches: 4. The CDR3 runs 16 residues. The CDR3 DNA follows: TGTGCCATCAGTGACCGTAGCGGGAGGGGCTACAATGAGCAGTTCTTC. Protein sequence: CAISDRSGRGYNEQFF.

The chain recombines TRBV5-1 with TRBJ1-1; D might be TRBD1 (5 bases). Looked up from germline, CDR1 is SGHRS and CDR2 is YFSETQ. The V end was cut by 0 bases, the J end by 5 bases, with 14 bases between. CDR3 length: 15 amino acids. CDR3 coding DNA: TGCGCCAGCAGCTTGGCCGGGGACCTGGAGACTGAAGCTTTCTTT. It specifies CASSLAGDLETEAFF.

The chain joins TRBV10-2 to TRBJ1-1; 7 nucleotides line up with TRBD1. The length of the CDR3 is 14 residues. Germline trimming cut 6 bases from V and 1 base from J; bases unmatched to any gene: 5. The germline V gene has CDR1 WSHSY and CDR2 SAAADI. The CDR3 nucleotides read TGCGCCAGCAGCCAGGGGGTTACGAACACTGAAGCTTTCTTT. Amino acid sequence: CASSQGVTNTEAFF.

The genes are TRBV7-9 and TRBJ1-1, with a weak D call TRBD1 (6 bases). The V and J ends lost 4 bases and 1 base respectively, with 10 bases between them. CDR1 is SEHNR, CDR2 FQNEAQ, per germline (reference sequence). CDR3 size: 14 residues. The CDR3 region has the DNA TGTGCCAGCAGCTCCAAACAGGGGAACACTGAAGCTTTCTTT. Residues: CASSSKQGNTEAFF.

In regard to this clone: Additional DNA sequences in this sample encode the identical CDR3. This chain uses TRBV9 with TRBJ2-7, with 11 bases lining up with TRBD1. V was pared by 4 bases and J by 4 bases, with 4 bases of the junction left unmatched. CDR3 length: 14 residues. CDR1 SGDLS and CDR2 YYNGEE come from the germline V gene. The CDR3 loop is CASSTGQGAYEQYF. The CDR3 DNA follows: TGTGCCAGCAGCACCGGACAGGGGGCTTACGAGCAGTACTTC.

Of note for this clone: Compared with germline, one end of the junction differs, possibly owing to a read error. This sequence joins TRBV7-8 and TRBJ2-1; 7 positions match TRBD2. The CDR3 sequence is 16 residues long. Per the germline V gene, CDR1 is SGHVS and CDR2 is FQNEAQ. Here the CDR3 DNA reads TGTGCCAGCAGCCTAAGTCGGACTAGAATCCACAATGAGCAGCTCTTC. It is translated as CASSLSRTRIHNEQLF.